These 11 T cell receptor beta chains were sequenced from one sample in a study of radiation and T cells in renal cell carcinoma (dated by TCRdb to the early 2020s). The intended sense of this specimen's time point label: baseline pretreatment blood. The sample's treatment or condition label, in plain terms: 15 Gy SBRT to primary tumor, nephrectomy 4 weeks later. Libraries came from the immunoSEQ multiplex PCR assay. Sourced from immuneACCESS, this table was stored by TCRdb with only in-frame sequences that have V and J called. A share of the clones is absent; for the studies checked, an unresolved V gene accounts for under half, and the remainder has no known explanation. The sample table records around 160,000 clones; around 89% of these occur just once. The leading ten clones occupy around 4% of the sample. Sample: blood, taken from a patient whose treatment included radiotherapy and nephrectomy. The receptors come from a woman aged 70 to 79 with renal cell carcinoma.

The J gene is TRBJ1-2, the V gene TRBV5-6; the D gene is possibly TRBD1 (6 bases). The CDR3 is 12 amino acids. Germline lookup yields CDR1 SGHDT and CDR2 YYEEEE. Trimming removed 1 base at V and 8 bases at J, with 9 bases between. The CDR3 DNA reads as TGTGCCAGCAGCTTGAACAGGGCGGGCTACACCTTC. It is translated as CASSLNRAGYTF.

This clone appeared a few times. This chain uses TRBV28 with TRBJ1-2, with 8 bases aligning to TRBD1. The junction had 8 bases not matched to a gene; V was cut back by 10 bases and J by 7 bases. From germline, CDR1 is MDHEN and CDR2 SYDVKM. The CDR3 has 12 residues. DNA of the CDR3: TGTGCCACCACAGGGGGGCAATTTGGCTACACCTTC. Protein sequence: CATTGGQFGYTF.

The V call is TRBV6-5, the J call TRBJ2-7; D uncertain. Looked up from germline, CDR1 is MNHEY and CDR2 is SVGAGI. V was shortened by 5 bases and J by 3 bases, with 11 bases between the two germline ends. The CDR3 covers 13 residues. CDR3 coding DNA: TGTGCCAGCAGTATTACACGGAACTACGAGCAGTACTTC. This sequence encodes CASSITRNYEQYF.

This chain links TRBV6-6 with TRBJ2-7; 7 positions match TRBD2. The CDR3 contains 11 residues. The germline V gene has CDR1 MNHNY and CDR2 SVGAGI (reference sequence). The trim removed 11 bases at V and 8 bases at J, leaving 9 bases unmatched. Here the CDR3 DNA reads TGTGCCGCGGGGATAGCGGGCCAGCAGTACTTC. Protein sequence: CAAGIAGQQYF.

The rearrangement uses TRBV2 and TRBJ1-1; D is possibly TRBD1 (6 bases). The CDR3 totals 14 residues. Germline loops: CDR1 SNHLY, CDR2 FYNNEI. V was pared by 2 bases and J by 5 bases, with 12 bases between. CDR3 in DNA: TGTGCCAGCAGTGAACGTTTCAGGGGTACTGAAGCTTTCTTT. Its translation is CASSERFRGTEAFF.

The genes are TRBV19 and TRBJ2-3, with 11 bases matching TRBD2. Germline values: CDR1 LNHDA, CDR2 SQIVND (reference sequence). This CDR3 spans 17 amino acids. Trimming at V came to 1 base and at J to 6 bases, leaving 9 bases not matched to a gene. CDR3 nucleotides: TGTGCCAGTAGTATAGGAGTAGCGGGGGGGCTTTATGATACGCAGTATTTT. Residues: CASSIGVAGGLYDTQYF.

This sequence joins TRBV7-2 and TRBJ2-6, with D unresolved. Per the germline V gene, CDR1 is SGHTA and CDR2 is FQGNSA. V was clipped by 6 bases and J by 2 bases, with 11 bases between them. CDR3 length equals 15 residues. CDR3 DNA: TGTGCCAGCAGGGTAGGGTCGCCTGGGGCCAACGTCCTGACTTTC. Translating it yields CASRVGSPGANVLTF.

The V and J genes are TRBV27 and TRBJ1-2; D is possibly TRBD1 (6 bases). This CDR3 has 12 amino acids. Germline V lookup: CDR1 MNHEY, CDR2 SMNVEV (reference sequence). V lost 2 bases and J 8 bases, leaving 9 bases between the germline ends. In DNA form, the CDR3 reads TGTGCCAGCAGTTTAGCCGGGGGCGGCTACACCTTC. Its protein product is CASSLAGGGYTF.

This clone was found once. V and J are TRBV29-1 and TRBJ2-1, with a tentative D call TRBD2 (7 bases). This CDR3 is built from 11 residues. Germline V gene data show CDR1 as SQVTM and CDR2 as ANQGSEA. The V end lost 6 bases, the J end lost 9 bases, and 12 bases lay between the germline ends. Written as DNA, the CDR3 is TGCAGCGTGGGGGGGCCTTTTGAGCAGTTCTTC. Translating it yields CSVGGPFEQFF.

The chain recombines TRBV29-1 with TRBJ1-2; 7 bases line up with TRBD1. The CDR3 consists of 14 residues. CDR1 is SQVTM, CDR2 ANQGSEA, per germline. V was pared by 6 bases and J by 5 bases, with 12 bases of the junction left unmatched. The CDR3 region is CSVERGQRIYGYTF. The DNA of the CDR3 is TGCAGCGTCGAGCGGGGACAGCGCATATATGGCTACACCTTC.

The chain links TRBV28 to TRBJ1-5; TRBD1 is a possible D gene (5 bases). V was trimmed by 3 bases and J by 5 bases, leaving 11 bases between them. From germline, CDR1 is MDHEN and CDR2 SYDVKM. The CDR3 is made up of 14 amino acids. The CDR3 DNA is TGTGCCAGCAGTTTTGGCCAGGGTCATCAGCCCCAGCATTTT. This translates into CASSFGQGHQPQHF.